The T cell receptor beta chain described here comes from a study of blood T cell repertoires in COVID-19. Study-level background: T cells, B-cell-depleted T cells, or PBMCs provided the cDNA or gDNA that served as material.

Generated by immunoSEQ multiplex PCR, the TCRdb table keeps only in-frame clones and is missing some. The repertoire holds 70,000 to 80,000 clones, with about 87% as singletons. The trim removed 3 bases at V and 9 bases at J, leaving 10 bases unmatched. The CDR3 covers 17 residues. The germline CDR1 and CDR2 sequences are LNHDA and SQIVND (reference sequence). The sequencing input was peripheral blood. The receptor's source is a woman between 50 and 59 years old with acute or convalescent COVID-19. The chain recombines TRBV19 with TRBJ1-6; 11 bases are shared with TRBD1. The CDR3 sequence is CASSIVPGTGGRSPLHF. The CDR3 nucleotides are TGTGCCAGTAGTATTGTTCCGGGGACAGGGGGTCGTTCACCCCTCCACTTT. The whole variable domain, remainder taken from reference TRBV19 and TRBJ1-6, is DGGITQSPKYLFRKEGQNVTLSCEQNLNHDAMYWYRQDPGQGLRLIYYSQIVNDFQKGDIAEGYSVSREKKESFPLTVTSAQKNPTAFYLCASSIVPGTGGRSPLHFGNGTRLTVT.